The 27 T cell receptor beta chains below all came from one sample that was sequenced in a study of blood T cell repertoires in COVID-19. Libraries were prepared by immunoSEQ multiplex PCR; TCRdb keeps only in-frame clonotypes and omits some of them. Seen here are 130,000 to 150,000 clones, around 80% observed once, and the top ten hold about 9.4%. The sequencing input was peripheral blood. The receptors come from a man in his sixties with active or convalescent COVID-19.

The chain links TRBV18 to TRBJ1-1; the D is unclear. CDR1 KGHSH and CDR2 LQKENI come from the germline V gene. The CDR3 is made up of 13 amino acids. V shed 2 bases and J shed 6 bases, with 10 bases lying between them. The CDR3 region has the DNA TGTGCCAGCTCACCAACCATCAGCGCTGAAGCTTTCTTT. Protein sequence: CASSPTISAEAFF.

This chain connects TRBV18 to TRBJ1-1; possible D gene TRBD1, 6 bases. Between the trimmed V and J ends, which lost 2 bases and 3 bases, there was a span of 13 bases. CDR1 and CDR2 from the germline V gene are KGHSH and LQKENI. The CDR3 contains 15 residues. CDR3 nucleotides: TGTGCCAGCTCACCATTCGCGACAGGCTACACTGAAGCTTTCTTT. Its translation: CASSPFATGYTEAFF.

V is TRBV6-5 and J is TRBJ1-1; D is unclear. Looked up from germline, CDR1 is MNHEY and CDR2 is SVGAGI. Trimming removed 8 bases from V and 3 bases from J, with 13 bases in between. The CDR3 consists of 13 residues. The CDR3 bases are TGTGCCAGCTTCGGGATTCGGGACACTGAAGCTTTCTTT. Protein: CASFGIRDTEAFF.

The gene calls are TRBV15 and TRBJ2-1, with D perhaps TRBD2 (6 bases). The CDR3 consists of 18 residues. Trimming stripped 1 base from V and 0 bases from J, with 16 bases between. Germline CDR1 is LNHNV and CDR2 is YYDKDF (reference sequence). In nucleotides, the CDR3 is TGTGCCACCAGCAGAGGTCAAACTAGCAGTAGCTCCTACAATGAGCAGTTCTTC. Translated: CATSRGQTSSSSYNEQFF.

This clone was seen a few times. The chain couples TRBV27 to TRBJ2-1, with D maybe TRBD2 (5 bases). Trimming removed 2 bases from V and 6 bases from J, with 11 bases in between. CDR1 MNHEY and CDR2 SMNVEV come from the germline V gene (reference sequence). CDR3 length equals 14 residues. For the CDR3, the DNA is TGTGCCAGCAGTTTACCCCAGCGGCTCAATGAGCAGTTCTTC. Translating gives CASSLPQRLNEQFF.

This clone occurred once. This rearrangement joins TRBV19 to TRBJ1-5, with D unresolved. V was cut by 5 bases and J by 2 bases, with 7 bases left in between. Per germline, CDR1 LNHDA and CDR2 SQIVND (reference sequence). The CDR3 covers 13 residues. CDR3 in DNA: TGTGCCAGTAGTGCGGGAGGCAATCAGCCCCAGCATTTT. It codes for CASSAGGNQPQHF. Based on the CDR3 plus reference TRBV19 and TRBJ1-5, the full variable domain is DGGITQSPKYLFRKEGQNVTLSCEQNLNHDAMYWYRQDPGQGLRLIYYSQIVNDFQKGDIAEGYSVSREKKESFPLTVTSAQKNPTAFYLCASSAGGNQPQHFGDGTRLSIL.

This clone showed up just a few times. J is TRBJ1-3 and V is TRBV10-1; TRBD1 agrees at 7 bases. The CDR3 sequence is 14 residues long. V lost 3 bases, J lost 3 bases, and 2 bases stayed unmatched. Germline CDR1 is WNHNN and CDR2 is SYGVQD (reference sequence). CDR3 sequence (DNA): TGCGCCAGCAGTGACAGGGGGTTTGGAAACACCATATATTTT. Its translation: CASSDRGFGNTIYF.

The gene calls are TRBV11-3 and TRBJ1-1, with TRBD1 matching 7 bases. V dropped 6 bases and J dropped 7; count of bases not matched to a gene: 11. Looked up from germline, CDR1 is SGHNT and CDR2 is YENEEA. This CDR3 has 14 residues. The CDR3 nucleotides read TGTGCCAGCAGTCAATTGGGACAGTCTAGTGAAGCTTTCTTT. It specifies CASSQLGQSSEAFF.

V usage is TRBV11-3 and J usage is TRBJ2-7; 12 bases agree with TRBD1. The length of the CDR3 is 14 residues. Germline CDR1 and CDR2: SGHNT and YENEEA. V gave up 5 bases and J gave up 7 bases; unmatched junction bases: 6. The CDR3 is CASSNRDRGQEQYV. CDR3 nucleotide sequence: TGTGCCAGCAGCAACCGGGACAGGGGGCAAGAGCAGTACGTC.

The gene calls are TRBV6-5 and TRBJ2-7; D remains unclear. The CDR3 totals 14 residues. The germline V and J ends were trimmed by 2 bases and 0 bases, with 8 bases remaining between them. Germline assignment: CDR1 MNHEY and CDR2 SVGAGI. CDR3 region: CASSYTRFSYEQYV. The CDR3 DNA reads as TGTGCCAGCAGTTACACGCGATTCTCCTACGAGCAGTACGTC.

This clone was seen at least ten times. The chain couples TRBV7-9 to TRBJ2-2, with TRBD2 matching 10 bases. CDR3 size: 15 residues. In germline, CDR1 is SEHNR, CDR2 FQNEAQ (reference sequence). Germline trimming cut 2 bases from V and 4 bases from J; bases unmatched to any gene: 1. The CDR3 DNA is TGTGCCAGCAGCTTACAGCGGGGGGGCACCGGGGAGCTGTTTTTT. It is translated as CASSLQRGGTGELFF.

This clone was seen more than once but under ten times. The CDR3 DNA reads as TGTGCCAGCAGTCCTGGGACTGGGGGCAATCAGCCCCAGCATTTT. Translation: CASSPGTGGNQPQHF. The chain combines TRBV27 with TRBJ1-5, with D possibly TRBD1 on 5 matching bases. Germline-derived CDR1 and CDR2 are MNHEY and SMNVEV (reference sequence). Trimming shortened V by 5 bases and J by 2 bases, and 13 bases separated the two germline ends. CDR3 length equals 15 residues.

J is TRBJ1-1 and V is TRBV18; D unresolved. This CDR3 region has 13 residues. Germline-derived CDR1 and CDR2 are KGHSH and LQKENI. Trimming shortened V by 6 bases and J by 1 base, and 9 bases separated the two germline ends. CDR3 residues: CASSFTENTEAFF. DNA for the CDR3: TGTGCCAGCTCCTTTACAGAGAACACTGAAGCTTTCTTT.

The CDR3 nucleotides are TGTGCCAGCAGCTTGCCCGGGACAGGGTATGGCTACACCTTC. Protein: CASSLPGTGYGYTF. The chain recombines TRBV7-9 with TRBJ1-2, with 9 bases fitting TRBD1. This CDR3 has 14 amino acids. CDR1 SEHNR and CDR2 FQNEAQ come from the germline V gene (reference sequence). The V gene end was trimmed by 3 bases and the J gene end by 5 bases; junction bases not matched to a gene: 4.

This chain connects TRBV5-5 to TRBJ2-1; a possible D gene is TRBD1 (6 bases). This CDR3 comprises 16 residues. With 2 bases removed from V and 7 bases from J, the gap between germline ends came to 19 bases. Germline CDR1 reads SGHKS; CDR2 reads YYEKEE (reference sequence). The CDR3 DNA sequence: TGTGCCAGCAGCTTTCTTCCCCAGGACAGTGGGAATGAGCAGTTCTTC. This sequence encodes CASSFLPQDSGNEQFF.

CDR3 sequence: CASQEGRAVIGNRNTGELFF. The CDR3 coding sequence is TGTGCCAGCCAGGAAGGCAGGGCCGTAATCGGCAATCGTAACACCGGGGAGCTGTTTTTT. The chain carries TRBV28 and TRBJ2-2, with D possibly matching TRBD1 (5 bases). The CDR3 has 20 residues. Trimming took 8 bases from V and 2 from J, leaving 30 bases between them. The germline gives CDR1 MDHEN, CDR2 SYDVKM.

The genes are TRBV7-2 and TRBJ1-2, with D perhaps TRBD1 (6 bases). The CDR3 extends over 14 amino acids. Germline V gene sequence: CDR1 SGHTA, CDR2 FQGNSA. Trimming pared 7 bases from V and 5 bases from J, leaving 17 bases between. CDR3 amino acids: CASNRPGRGYGYTF. CDR3 coding DNA: TGTGCCAGCAACCGACCAGGGAGGGGGTATGGCTACACCTTC.

The chain links TRBV19 to TRBJ1-1, with TRBD1 matching 8 bases. V dropped 2 bases and J dropped 3; count of bases not matched to a gene: 2. This CDR3 is built from 14 residues. Germline V gene sequence: CDR1 LNHDA, CDR2 SQIVND (reference sequence). CDR3 sequence: CASSISRGHTEAFF. Written as DNA, the CDR3 is TGTGCCAGTAGTATAAGCAGGGGGCACACTGAAGCTTTCTTT.

The CDR3 spells CASSPGAGVYEQYF. CDR3 in DNA: TGTGCCAGCAGCCCCGGGGCAGGGGTGTACGAGCAGTACTTC. The chain carries TRBV3-1 (or the pseudogene TRBV3-2) and TRBJ2-7, with D perhaps matching TRBD1 (6 bases). V was cut by 4 bases and J by 4 bases, with 14 bases left in between. Germline V CDR1 and CDR2: LGHDT, YNNKEL (reference sequence). This CDR3 contains 14 residues.

The chain recombines TRBV19 with TRBJ2-7, with 10 bases fitting TRBD1. Germline lookup yields CDR1 LNHDA and CDR2 SQIVND (reference sequence). V lost 2 bases to trimming and J lost 9 bases; unmatched junction nucleotides: 10. This CDR3 has 15 residues. The CDR3 coding sequence is TGTGCCAGTAGTATAAGGGGACAGGGGACGCTGACGCAGTACTTC. Residues: CASSIRGQGTLTQYF.

The rearrangement links TRBV27 to TRBJ1-2; TRBD1 aligns across 7 bases. The V and J ends lost 5 bases and 0 bases, in that order; junction bases with no gene match: 6. Germline CDR1 and CDR2: MNHEY and SMNVEV (reference sequence). CDR3 size: 15 residues. CDR3: CASSLGDRTNYGYTF. In DNA form, the CDR3 reads TGTGCCAGCAGTCTAGGGGACAGAACTAACTATGGCTACACCTTC.

The genes are TRBV5-8 and TRBJ1-5; D gene unclear. The CDR3 length is 14 residues. CDR1 and CDR2 (germline): SGHTS, YDEGEE. V was shortened by 1 base and J by 2 bases, with 7 bases between the two germline ends. The CDR3 reads CASSLLAGNQPQHF. The CDR3 DNA sequence: TGTGCCAGCAGCTTGCTGGCCGGCAATCAGCCCCAGCATTTT.

V gene TRBV6-5 combines with J gene TRBJ1-3; no clear D gene. Trimming left V 2 bases short and J 2 bases short, with 7 bases between. CDR1 and CDR2 (germline): MNHEY, SVGAGI. This CDR3 is built from 14 residues. The CDR3 DNA reads as TGTGCCAGCAGTTACGAGGGTACTGGAAACACCATATATTTT. This gives the protein CASSYEGTGNTIYF.

The chain combines TRBV12-3 or TRBV12-4 with TRBJ1-2; D is possibly TRBD1 (6 bases). V shed 4 bases and J shed 5 bases, with 8 bases lying between them. The CDR3 is made up of 12 amino acids. CDR3 region: CASSSQGYGYTF. The CDR3 region has the DNA TGTGCCAGCAGTTCTCAGGGGTATGGCTACACCTTC.

V and J are TRBV4-1 and TRBJ1-4; no clear D. The CDR3 consists of 14 residues. The germline V gene encodes CDR1 MGHRA and CDR2 YSYEKL. V shed 7 bases and J shed 5 bases, with 14 bases lying between them. The CDR3 nucleotides read TGCGCCAGCAACCGGCCGGGGTTCAATGAAAAACTGTTTTTT. Translating gives CASNRPGFNEKLFF.

The chain combines TRBV4-3 with TRBJ2-3, with a tentative D call TRBD2 (5 bases). The CDR3 has 17 amino acids. Germline loops: CDR1 LGHNA, CDR2 YSLEER. V lost 0 bases to trimming and J lost 6 bases, with 19 bases between them. CDR3 sequence reads: CASSQDEAGLSGDTQYF. In DNA form, the CDR3 reads TGCGCCAGCAGCCAAGATGAGGCGGGCCTGAGCGGCGATACGCAGTATTTT.

This clone has only a few counts. The J gene is TRBJ2-5, the V gene TRBV5-8; 7 nucleotides line up with TRBD1. The CDR3 has 15 amino acids. The V segment lost 2 bases and the J segment 2 bases; nucleotides outside the gene matches: 6. The germline CDR1 and CDR2 sequences are SGHTS and YDEGEE. Here the CDR3 reads CASSLSGTVQETQYF. The CDR3 nucleotides are TGTGCCAGCAGCTTATCTGGGACAGTACAAGAGACCCAGTACTTC.